The source of this T cell receptor beta chain is a study of OX40 agonist ivuxolimab in advanced cancers. Regarding the study in general: Ivuxolimab was an agonistic, fully human IgG2 monoclonal antibody directed against OX40 (CD134), a costimulatory receptor. Intravenous ivuxolimab was administered to patients every 2 weeks at six dose levels: 0.01, 0.1, 0.3, 1.5, 3 and 10 mg/kg. Among the 50 to 55 dose-escalation patients, around 19 had hepatocellular carcinoma, 15 or so melanoma, 9 renal cell carcinoma and 9 head and neck cancer. The dose-escalation cohort was over 70% male with a mean age of approximately 59 years, ranging from roughly 20 to 80. Patients were allowed to have had prior anti-PD-1, anti-PD-L1 or anti-CTLA-4 therapy, and roughly 40% of the dose-escalation patients had been treated with checkpoint inhibitors. Partial responses were achieved by three dose-escalation patients, of whom one had hepatocellular carcinoma and two had cutaneous melanoma. The point of sequencing TCRbeta in the periphery was to test whether ivuxolimab changed TCR sequence diversity and drove clonal T-cell expansion. The paper describes the monotherapy dose-escalation part (N of about 57 patients) of the phase I trial of ivuxolimab.

The paper as a whole reports these results and caveats: Antigen specificity was not determined for the clonally expanded peripheral T cells. Low levels of normalized T-cell clonal expansion were also shown by some nonresponding patients. In partial responders in the 0.1-3.0 mg/kg groups, normalized peripheral clonal expansion was found to be among the lowest, especially among CD8+ T cells. On average, CD8+ T cells showed more expanded clones than CD4+ T cells after ivuxolimab. Clonal expansion of both CD4+ and CD8+ blood T cells was observed from baseline to week 6 at doses 0.1 to 3.0 mg/kg.

From V the trimming removes 5 bases and from J it removes 8 bases, while the gene matches leave 11 bases of the junction unaccounted for. From the cysteine up to the phenylalanine, the CDR3 has a length of 15 residues. Here the CDR3 DNA is all that survives: 45 bases in frame from base 1. From the germline V gene, CDR1 is SGHAT and CDR2 is FQNNGV. As concerns this clone: Its antigen is not yet known. No clone much larger than this one lies a single base away; base qualities are absent.

Genomic DNA was extracted from sorted cells for sequencing of the TCRbeta CDR3 region. The immunoSEQ Assay was used for sequencing of TCRbeta CDR3 regions. This immuneACCESS table, as held by TCRdb, lists in-frame sequences with V and J called but not all clones. Of the missing ones, under half trace to an unresolved V gene in checked studies; the others have no known cause. This sample has about 70,000 clones in its table, and approximately 81% of those were observed once. The ten largest clones capture 5% of the sample. The trial excluded patients who had a history of autoimmune disease or who were on systemic immunosuppression. In every dose cohort, peripheral blood was drawn for TCR sequencing at baseline, cycle 4 day 1, and cycle 7 day 1. The samples were taken from a phase I, first-in-human, multicenter, open-label dose-escalation trial of ivuxolimab. The trial enrolled adults with locally advanced or metastatic head and neck squamous cell, hepatocellular, melanoma or renal cell carcinoma. Before TCR sequencing, CD4+ T cells and CD8+ T cells were sorted from peripheral blood as separate populations.

The sequencing here drew on CD4+ or CD8+ T cells sorted from blood, taken in a trial of the OX40 agonist ivuxolimab. The clonotype comes from an adult with an advanced solid tumor such as melanoma, head and neck, liver or kidney cancer. The receptor chain draws on TRBV11-2 and TRBJ2-4; 8 central nucleotides agree with TRBD1. Here is the DNA: TGTGCCAGCAGCCTACAGGGGGTTCCCAGGGACATTCAGTACTTC. Its translation is CASSLQGVPRDIQYF.